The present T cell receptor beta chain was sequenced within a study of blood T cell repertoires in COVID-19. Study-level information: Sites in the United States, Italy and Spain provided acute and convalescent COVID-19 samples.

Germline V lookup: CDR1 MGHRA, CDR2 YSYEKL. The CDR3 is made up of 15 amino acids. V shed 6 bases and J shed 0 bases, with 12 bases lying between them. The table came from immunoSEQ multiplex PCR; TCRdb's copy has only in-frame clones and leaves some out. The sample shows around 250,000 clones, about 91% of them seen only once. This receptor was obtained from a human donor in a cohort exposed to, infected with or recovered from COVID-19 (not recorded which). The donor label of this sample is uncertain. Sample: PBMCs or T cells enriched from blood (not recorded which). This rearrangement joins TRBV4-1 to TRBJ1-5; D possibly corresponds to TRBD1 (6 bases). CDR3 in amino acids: CASSEGDYSNQPQHF. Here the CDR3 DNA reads TGCGCCAGCAGTGAGGGGGACTATAGCAATCAGCCCCAGCATTTT.